This TCR beta chain stems from a study of prognosis after radiotherapy for stage I lung cancer (dated by TCRdb to about 2021). With respect to the entire study: Between April 2018 and early 2019, approximately 20 stage I NSCLC patients were enrolled in Nanjing, China. Roughly 14 patients presented with newly diagnosed primary stage I lung tumors, and about 5 carried oligometastatic NSCLC following surgical resection of the primary tumor. All patients were considered medically inoperable, owing to comorbidities in about 13 and refusal of surgery in seven or eight. Ages in the cohort of about a dozen men and five to seven women ranged from roughly 53 to 84 years, with a median of 74. About a dozen patients had adenocarcinoma and roughly 7 had squamous cell carcinoma as the tumor histology. Image-guided IMRT or VMAT was used to deliver SBRT in 3 to 5 fractions at a biologically effective dose of at least 100 Gy. In every patient, SBRT was given without any concurrent therapy. After SBRT, distant metastases developed in about 20% of the 19 patients at a median of approximately 7 months, while the remaining 15 patients had no significant progression. Peripheral blood TCR beta repertoires were profiled in stage I NSCLC patients before and after stereotactic body radiotherapy, and the repertoires were related to distant failure. A total of about 40 blood samples from 20 or so patients were sequenced, with one sample obtained before and one obtained after SBRT for each patient.

General conclusions and limits of the study: All reported P values were unadjusted for multiple comparisons. Differences by metastasis status were reportedly seen in TRBV and TRBJ usage frequencies, involving two V genes at baseline and, after SBRT, several V genes and two J genes. The small cohort and short follow-up limited the study, so independent validation of the findings is needed. Unique TCR clone counts fell after SBRT (median about 9,600 before versus roughly 7,200 after; Wilcoxon paired P=0.011). Tumor specificity of expanded TCR clones was not determined. Post-SBRT Shannon entropy and its change from baseline were lower in patients who developed distant metastases; baseline Shannon entropy was not associated with metastases.

Two rounds of multiplex PCR were used to amplify the TCR beta CDR3 region from genomic DNA. In the first PCR round, primers specific to each TRBV and TRBJ gene were used, and the primer sequences were filed in Chinese patent CN105087789A. Universal primers were used in the second PCR round. The Roche High Pure PCR Template Preparation Kit was used to extract genomic DNA from frozen PBMCs. Libraries were sequenced paired-end with 151 bp reads on an Illumina HiSeq 3000. The authors' pipeline ran thus. CutAdapt was used to discard raw reads that did not contain the multiplex PCR primer sequences. Using PEAR, the high-quality paired reads were merged into contigs. By aligning each contig to reference sequences, MiXCR assigned the TRB V, D and J gene segments to that contig. To remove sequencing errors, CDR3 sequences were clustered according to base quality and sequence similarity. Shannon entropy normalized by the natural log of productive TCR sequence number was used as the measure of diversity. Clonality was computed as one minus the ratio of Shannon entropy to the natural log of the number of unique clonotypes. Using the Youden index from ROC curves, the researchers picked the repertoire-metric cut-offs for progression-free survival, and all analyses were carried out in R 3.5.3. Using fastp at Q25 and MiXCR, TCRdb reprocessed the public reads and kept productive beta chains. Merged by CDR3 protein, the rows form single entries marked with the most common genes and DNA. TCRdb's processing, not the study's, gives the V and J calls here. Within this sample are 59,000 or so distinct CDR3 sequences, with about 26% of them counted one time only. The ten largest clones add up to 6% to 9% of the sample.

On this clonotype: Its binding antigen is unknown. No clone much larger than this one lies a single base away; base qualities are absent.

Sequences LNHNV (CDR1) and YYDKDF (CDR2) are obtained from the germline V gene (reference sequence). Including the terminal cysteine and phenylalanine, the CDR3 comprises 15 residues. Of the read, only the CDR3 DNA is kept; its 45 bases are in frame from base 1. V and J are trimmed by 3 bases and 7 bases, and the gene matches miss 11 bases of the junction. All patients had node-negative disease on CT and PET/CT, and none had a history of other malignancies or had previously received chemotherapy or radiotherapy. Roughly 6.5 milliliters of peripheral venous blood were drawn into EDTA tubes at each of two time points. PBMCs were isolated by Ficoll-Paque Plus density-gradient centrifugation. Right after collection, samples were kept at -80 degrees C until analysis.

This chain is built from TRBV15 and TRBJ1-2; the central 7 bases match TRBD1. The material was PBMCs, obtained before or after stereotactic body radiation therapy (not recorded which). This TCR was sampled from a donor aged 50 or older with non-small cell lung cancer. The DNA is TGTGCCACCAGCAGGACGGTAAAGGGGGCCGCTGGCTACACCTTC. The translation is CATSRTVKGAAGYTF.